These 28 T cell receptor beta chains came from one sample sequenced in a study of T cell repertoires in cytomegalovirus infection. TCRdb recomputed calls from the reads with MiXCR, one row per CDR3 protein. The profile shows under 150,000 distinct CDR3 sequences, approximately 24% of them singletons. Antigens of these TCRs are unknown. Sequencing was done on a sample of PBMCs, sequenced either directly or after in vitro stimulation (not recorded which). All receptors derive from a human donor in good health (CMV status not recorded). Some clones in this sample may be carry-over from other donors' samples.

The V and J genes are TRBV12-3 or TRBV12-4 and TRBJ1-5, with D unclear. Trimming cost V 6 bases and J 4 bases, with 10 bases left between them. The CDR3 totals 13 residues. The CDR3 sequence is CASSRKLNQPQHF. CDR3 DNA: TGTGCCAGCAGCCGTAAGCTAAATCAGCCCCAGCATTTT.

In its sample, this clonotype was seen a few times. The V gene is TRBV4-1, the J gene TRBJ2-7; D is unclear. Germline lookup yields CDR1 MGHRA and CDR2 YSYEKL. V was shortened by 0 bases and J by 7 bases, with 16 bases between the two germline ends. The CDR3 contains 15 residues. The DNA for the CDR3 is TGCGCCAGCAGCCAAGAGCGCGGAACATCGGGTGAGCAGTACTTC. Translation: CASSQERGTSGEQYF.

The table lists this clonotype with many counts. The chain joins TRBV7-2 to TRBJ2-7, with TRBD2 matching over 7 bases. After removal of 5 bases from V and 2 bases from J, the junction contained 9 bases not matched to a gene. The CDR3 covers 15 residues. The germline CDR1 and CDR2 sequences are SGHTA and FQGNSA. The CDR3 reads CASSPMGRAPYEQYF. The CDR3 DNA sequence: TGTGCCAGCAGCCCGATGGGGAGGGCGCCCTACGAGCAGTACTTC. Drawing the rest from reference TRBV7-2 and TRBJ2-7, the complete variable domain is GAGVSQSPSNKVTEKGKDVELRCDPISGHTALYWYRQSLGQGLEFLIYFQGNSAPDKSGLPSDRFSAERTGGSVSTLTIQRTQQEDSAVYLCASSPMGRAPYEQYFGPGTRLTVT.

There are a few counts of this clonotype. The V and J genes are TRBV24-1 and TRBJ2-7; perhaps TRBD1 as D (6 bases). Per germline, CDR1 KGHDR and CDR2 SFDVKD. The CDR3 runs to 16 residues. Trimming removed 4 bases from V and 1 base from J, with 16 bases in between. This CDR3 is CATSDPGTSGSYEQYF. The CDR3 DNA follows: TGTGCCACCAGTGACCCCGGGACAAGTGGGTCCTACGAGCAGTACTTC.

This clonotype was seen only a few times. The V call is TRBV6-5, the J call TRBJ1-2; tentative D call: TRBD1 (6 bases). CDR1 is MNHEY, CDR2 SVGAGI, per germline. The CDR3 loop spans 16 amino acids. With 0 bases removed from V and 4 bases from J, the gap between germline ends came to 15 bases. CDR3 nucleotides: TGTGCCAGCAGTTACTCGACCGGGGGCGGGGGCTATGGCTACACCTTC. Its protein product is CASSYSTGGGGYGYTF.

The chain couples TRBV7-2 to TRBJ2-3, with TRBD2 identical over 7 bases. Germline V lookup: CDR1 SGHTA, CDR2 FQGNSA. The CDR3 sequence is 15 residues long. V lost 5 bases and J lost 9; bases outside the gene matches: 14. CDR3 sequence reads: CASSRTTPSGPTQYF. CDR3 in DNA: TGTGCCAGCAGCCGGACCACCCCTAGCGGTCCAACGCAGTATTTT.

The chain links TRBV27 to TRBJ2-7; either TRBD1 or TRBD2 may supply D (5 bases each). Looked up from germline, CDR1 is MNHEY and CDR2 is SMNVEV (reference sequence). This CDR3 has 18 residues. V was clipped by 2 bases and J by 0 bases, with 20 bases between them. The CDR3 region is CASSLKGSLGLSSYEQYV. The CDR3 nucleotides read TGTGCCAGCAGTTTAAAGGGGAGTCTGGGTTTGAGCTCCTACGAGCAGTACGTC.

The chain carries TRBV12-3 or TRBV12-4 and TRBJ1-2, with D maybe TRBD1 (6 bases). This CDR3 spans 16 amino acids. Trimming removed 1 base from V and 4 bases from J, with 16 bases in between. CDR3 region: CASSLGGGGRGYGYTF. The CDR3 DNA reads TGTGCCAGCAGTTTAGGGGGAGGGGGGCGAGGCTATGGCTACACCTTC.

This clonotype occurred a few times. The chain employs TRBV20-1 and TRBJ2-1, with TRBD2 identical over 14 bases. V dropped 5 bases and J dropped 2; count of bases not matched to a gene: 8. Germline-derived CDR1 and CDR2 are DFQATT and SNEGSKA (reference sequence). The CDR3 is made up of 17 amino acids. The CDR3 spells CSAGGTSGSSPYNEQFF. In DNA, the CDR3 is TGCAGTGCTGGAGGGACTAGCGGGAGTAGCCCCTACAATGAGCAGTTCTTC.

This clonotype showed up just a few times. The rearrangement links TRBV4-2 to TRBJ2-5, with 16 nucleotides matching TRBD2. CDR3 length: 16 amino acids. From germline, CDR1 is LGHNA and CDR2 YNFKEQ. V lost 4 bases to trimming and J lost 4 bases; unmatched junction nucleotides: 3. The CDR3 DNA sequence: TGTGCCAGCAGCCTCGGGACTAGCGGGAGGGGAGAGACCCAGTACTTC. It is translated as CASSLGTSGRGETQYF.

At least ten counts were recorded for this clonotype. Its ends do not fully match the called genes, so a read error is possible. The chain has TRBV7-7 and TRBJ2-5, with D maybe TRBD2 (5 bases). CDR3 length equals 13 residues. The V gene's germline CDR1 is SSHAT and CDR2 FNYEAQ (reference sequence). The CDR3: CASSFGGAETQYF. As DNA, the CDR3 is TGTGCTAGCAGCTTTGGAGGTGCGGAGACCCAGTACTTC.

This clonotype was picked up a small number of times. This sequence joins TRBV6-2 or TRBV6-3 and TRBJ2-7, with unresolved D. V was clipped by 2 bases and J by 7 bases, with 24 bases between them. The CDR3 loop spans 17 amino acids. The germline gives CDR1 MNHEY, CDR2 SVGEGT. Here the CDR3 DNA reads TGTGCCAGCAGTTACCGGAGCGTCCGGACCCCAGACGGGGAGCAGTACGTC. Amino acid sequence: CASSYRSVRTPDGEQYV.

The chain links TRBV4-2 to TRBJ1-2; possible D gene TRBD1, 5 bases. The V gene lost 1 base and the J gene lost 3 bases, with 9 bases spanning the gap. This CDR3 has 14 residues. Germline V gene data show CDR1 as LGHNA and CDR2 as YNFKEQ. CDR3 nucleotide sequence: TGTGCCAGCAGCCAAGTTACAGGTGACTATGGCTACACCTTC. This sequence encodes CASSQVTGDYGYTF.

Many counts were recorded for this clonotype. DNA for the CDR3: TGTGCCAGCAGGCACATGGGACTAGCGGGAGGAATTTCGCAGTATTTT. It is translated as CASRHMGLAGGISQYF. The V and J genes are TRBV6-1 and TRBJ2-3, with TRBD2 matching over 15 bases. J lost 10 bases, V lost 6 bases, and 11 bases had no gene match. Looked up from germline, CDR1 is MNHNS and CDR2 is SASEGT. The CDR3 is made up of 16 amino acids.

J is TRBJ2-1 and V is TRBV19; D may be TRBD1 (6 bases). Trimming cost V 5 bases and J 7 bases, with 12 bases left between them. Germline CDR1 LNHDA, CDR2 SQIVND (reference sequence). This CDR3 spans 13 amino acids. Here the CDR3 DNA reads TGTGCCAGTAGTCGAGACAGGTGGAATGAGCAGTTCTTC. It specifies CASSRDRWNEQFF. The full variable domain, rest sourced from reference TRBV19 and TRBJ2-1, is DGGITQSPKYLFRKEGQNVTLSCEQNLNHDAMYWYRQDPGQGLRLIYYSQIVNDFQKGDIAEGYSVSREKKESFPLTVTSAQKNPTAFYLCASSRDRWNEQFFGPGTRLTVL.

The rearrangement links TRBV12-3 or TRBV12-4 to TRBJ1-1; 9 bases align to TRBD1. J lost 0 bases, V lost 6 bases, and 11 bases had no gene match. The CDR3 covers 17 residues. The CDR3 loop is CASSRTTGGSVNTEAFF. CDR3 nucleotide sequence: TGTGCCAGCAGCCGAACGACAGGGGGATCGGTGAACACTGAAGCTTTCTTT.

This sequence joins TRBV9 and TRBJ1-2; D is unclear. CDR1 SGDLS and CDR2 YYNGEE come from the germline V gene. CDR3 length: 14 amino acids. V was pared by 3 bases and J by 6 bases, with 15 bases between. The CDR3 region has the DNA TGTGCCAGCAGCGGAACGGACGGACTACATGGCTACACCTTC. Residues: CASSGTDGLHGYTF. Complete variable domain (other parts from reference TRBV9 and TRBJ1-2): DSGVTQTPKHLITATGQRVTLRCSPRSGDLSVYWYQQSLDQGLQFLIQYYNGEERAKGNILERFSAQQFPDLHSELNLSSLELGDSALYFCASSGTDGLHGYTFGSGTRLTVV.

Details on this clonotype: A clone one base away is much larger, so this may be a read error. This CDR3 is CDSSLTGVSETQYF. The CDR3 DNA reads TGTGATAGCAGCTTGACAGGGGTATCGGAGACCCAGTACTTC. The genes are TRBV7-6 and TRBJ2-5, with TRBD1 identical over 8 bases. CDR1 and CDR2 (germline): SGHVS, FNYEAQ. The CDR3 totals 14 residues.

This clonotype was seen a few times. The V call is TRBV6-1, the J call TRBJ2-3; TRBD1 agrees at 10 bases. Germline-derived CDR1 and CDR2 are MNHNS and SASEGT. V lost 9 bases to trimming and J lost 9 bases; unmatched junction nucleotides: 12. The CDR3 runs 14 residues. The CDR3 bases are TGTGCCAGTACTCCGGGACAGGGGTCCGACACGCAGTATTTT. Protein: CASTPGQGSDTQYF.

The chain employs TRBV20-1 and TRBJ2-3; 9 nucleotides align to TRBD2. Germline V gives CDR1 DFQATT, CDR2 SNEGSKA (reference sequence). V shed 5 bases, J shed 1 base, and the junction held 4 bases outside the gene matches. The CDR3 loop spans 14 amino acids. CDR3 sequence (DNA): TGCAGTGCTGTTAGCGGGAGCGGCACAGATACGCAGTATTTT. Amino acid sequence: CSAVSGSGTDTQYF.

Written as DNA, the CDR3 is TGTGCCAGCAGTGAACAGGGTGCTAACTATGGCTACACCTTC. Translating it yields CASSEQGANYGYTF. The rearrangement joins TRBV2 to TRBJ1-2; tentatively, D is TRBD1 (5 bases). The V gene's germline CDR1 is SNHLY and CDR2 FYNNEI. The CDR3 spans 14 residues. V lost 2 bases to trimming and J lost 0 bases, with 7 bases between them.

This clonotype counts as medium-sized. V usage is TRBV7-2 and J usage is TRBJ2-1, with 7 bases aligning to TRBD2. The CDR3 runs to 14 residues. Germline lookup yields CDR1 SGHTA and CDR2 FQGNSA. V lost 5 bases, J lost 8 bases, and 9 bases stayed unmatched. The chain's CDR3 is CASSLGLEIYEQFF. Written as DNA, the CDR3 is TGTGCCAGCAGCCTCGGACTAGAAATTTATGAGCAGTTCTTC.

This clonotype showed up just a few times. V and J are TRBV28 and TRBJ2-3, with 10 bases aligning to TRBD2. The CDR3 has 16 residues. V dropped 4 bases and J dropped 1; count of bases not matched to a gene: 5. Per the germline V gene, CDR1 is MDHEN and CDR2 is SYDVKM. The CDR3 here is CASSSSGTSGTDTQYF. The CDR3 DNA reads as TGTGCCAGCAGTTCCTCCGGGACTAGCGGCACAGATACGCAGTATTTT.

The CDR3 is CASSRTGAPLAEETQYF. The CDR3 DNA sequence: TGTGCCAGCAGCCGAACGGGAGCCCCCCTCGCTGAGGAGACCCAGTACTTC. This rearrangement joins TRBV4-2 to TRBJ2-5; D perhaps matches TRBD2 (6 bases). With 4 bases removed from V and 5 bases from J, the gap between germline ends came to 23 bases. The germline gives CDR1 LGHNA, CDR2 YNFKEQ. The CDR3 totals 17 residues.

The V and J genes are TRBV27 and TRBJ1-1, with 8 nucleotides matching TRBD1. The germline V gene has CDR1 MNHEY and CDR2 SMNVEV (reference sequence). The CDR3 length is 15 residues. The trim removed 7 bases at V and 6 bases at J, leaving 13 bases unmatched. CDR3: CASTRTDREGAEAFF. The CDR3 coding sequence is TGTGCCAGCACCCGAACGGACAGGGAAGGGGCTGAAGCTTTCTTT.

The sample holds one count of this clonotype. This chain connects TRBV29-1 to TRBJ2-1, with D unclear. Germline CDR1 SQVTM, CDR2 ANQGSEA. V lost 7 bases to trimming and J lost 1 base, with 14 bases between them. The CDR3 length is 14 residues. CDR3 DNA sequence: TGCAGCGCCTCCTCCGTAGGGTCCTACAATGAGCAGTTCTTC. It yields the protein CSASSVGSYNEQFF.

The J gene is TRBJ2-5, the V gene TRBV6-2 or TRBV6-3; D not resolved. V lost 5 bases and J lost 1, with 11 bases in between. The V gene's germline CDR1 is MNHEY and CDR2 SVGEGT. This CDR3 region has 14 residues. In DNA form, the CDR3 reads TGTGCCAGCAGTAGAAGTGACATCCAAGAGACCCAGTACTTC. Translation gives CASSRSDIQETQYF.

In this sample, this clonotype turned up a few times. The chain has TRBV12-3 or TRBV12-4 and TRBJ2-2; D gene uncertain. The CDR3 contains 15 residues. The V end was cut by 3 bases, the J end by 4 bases, with 12 bases between. CDR3 in amino acids: CASSLASYPTGELFF. CDR3 nucleotide sequence: TGTGCCAGCAGTTTGGCGAGTTACCCCACCGGGGAGCTGTTTTTT.